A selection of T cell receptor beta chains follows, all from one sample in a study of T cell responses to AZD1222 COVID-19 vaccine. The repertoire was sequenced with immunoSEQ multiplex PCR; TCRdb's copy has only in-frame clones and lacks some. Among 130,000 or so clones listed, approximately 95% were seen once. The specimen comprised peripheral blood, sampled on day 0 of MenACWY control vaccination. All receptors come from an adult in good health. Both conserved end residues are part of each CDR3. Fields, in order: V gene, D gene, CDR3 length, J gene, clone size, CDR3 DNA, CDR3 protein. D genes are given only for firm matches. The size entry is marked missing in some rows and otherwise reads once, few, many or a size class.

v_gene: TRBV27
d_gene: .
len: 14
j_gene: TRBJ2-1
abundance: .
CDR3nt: TGTGCCAGCAGTTCAATATACCCAAGGGATGAGCAGTTCTTC
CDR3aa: CASSSIYPRDEQFF

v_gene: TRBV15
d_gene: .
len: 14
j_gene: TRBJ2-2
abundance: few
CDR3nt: TGTGCCACCAGCAGAGAGAGGGTAGCGGGGGAGCTGTTTTTT
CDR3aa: CATSRERVAGELFF

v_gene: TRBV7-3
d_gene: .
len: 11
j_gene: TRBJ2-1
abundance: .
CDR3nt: TGTGCCAGCAGACAAGACAATGAGCAGTTCTTC
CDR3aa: CASRQDNEQFF

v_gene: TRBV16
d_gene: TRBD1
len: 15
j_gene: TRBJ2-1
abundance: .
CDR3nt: TGTGCCAGCAGTTCCGGACAGGGGGCATACAATGAGCAGTTCTTC
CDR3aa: CASSSGQGAYNEQFF

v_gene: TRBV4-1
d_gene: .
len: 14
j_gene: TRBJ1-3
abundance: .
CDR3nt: TGCGCCAGCAGCCAAGATCGGGAAGGGAACACCATATATTTT
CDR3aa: CASSQDREGNTIYF

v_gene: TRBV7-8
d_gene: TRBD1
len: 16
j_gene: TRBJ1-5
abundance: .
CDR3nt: TGTGCCAGCAGCCCCCGGACAGGGCGGGGGAGTCAGCCCCAGCATTTT
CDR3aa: CASSPRTGRGSQPQHF

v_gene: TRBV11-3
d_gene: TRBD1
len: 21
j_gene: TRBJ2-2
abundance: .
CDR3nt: TGTGCCAGCAGCTTAGAACCCTCCGGACAGGGAAAGGAGAAGAACACCGGGGAGCTGTTTTTT
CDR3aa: CASSLEPSGQGKEKNTGELFF

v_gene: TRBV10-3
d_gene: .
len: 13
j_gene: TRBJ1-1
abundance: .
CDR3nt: TGTGCCACTTCAGGGGCGGTGAACACTGAAGCTTTCTTT
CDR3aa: CATSGAVNTEAFF

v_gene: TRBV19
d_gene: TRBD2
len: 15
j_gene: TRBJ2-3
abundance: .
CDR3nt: TGTGCCAGTGCCTCTAGCGGGGGGATCACAGATACGCAGTATTTT
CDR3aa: CASASSGGITDTQYF

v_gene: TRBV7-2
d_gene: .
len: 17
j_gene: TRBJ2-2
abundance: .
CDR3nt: TGTGCCAGCAGCGTGGGGTTTCAGGGAAGGTCCACCGGGGAGCTGTTTTTT
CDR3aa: CASSVGFQGRSTGELFF

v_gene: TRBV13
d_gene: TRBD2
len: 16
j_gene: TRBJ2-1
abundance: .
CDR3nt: TGTGCCAGCAGCTGGGGAGCGGGGGGGTTCCACAATGAGCAGTTCTTC
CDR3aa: CASSWGAGGFHNEQFF

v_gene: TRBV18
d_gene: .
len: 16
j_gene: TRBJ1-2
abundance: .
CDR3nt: TGTGCCAGCTCACCGGTTTACGAAGTTGCTAACTATGGCTACACCTTC
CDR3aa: CASSPVYEVANYGYTF

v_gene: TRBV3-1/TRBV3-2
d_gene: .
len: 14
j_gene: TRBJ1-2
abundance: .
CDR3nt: TGTGCCAGCAGCCAAGATCGCCGGGTACGGGGCTACACCTTC
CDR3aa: CASSQDRRVRGYTF

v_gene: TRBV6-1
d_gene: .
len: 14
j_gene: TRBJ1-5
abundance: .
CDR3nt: TGTGCCAGCAGTGAAGCGTTCCTGGGGCAGCCCCAGCATTTT
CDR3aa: CASSEAFLGQPQHF

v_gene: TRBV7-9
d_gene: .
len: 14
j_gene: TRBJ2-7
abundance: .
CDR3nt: TGTGCCAGCAGCTTACTGCTAGGCTCCTACGAGCAGTACTTC
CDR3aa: CASSLLLGSYEQYF

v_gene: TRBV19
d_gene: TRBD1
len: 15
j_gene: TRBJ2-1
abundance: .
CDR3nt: TGTGCCAGTAGTATCGGACAGGGGCCTTACAATGAGCAGTTCTTC
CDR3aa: CASSIGQGPYNEQFF

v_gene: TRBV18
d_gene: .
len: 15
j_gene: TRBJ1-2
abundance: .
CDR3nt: TGTGCCAGCTCCACCACGAATACAGGCAACTATGGCTACACCTTC
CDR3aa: CASSTTNTGNYGYTF

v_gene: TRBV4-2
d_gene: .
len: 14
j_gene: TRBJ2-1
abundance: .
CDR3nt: TGTGCCAGCACCGGAGGGAACCCCTACAATGAGCAGTTCTTC
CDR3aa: CASTGGNPYNEQFF

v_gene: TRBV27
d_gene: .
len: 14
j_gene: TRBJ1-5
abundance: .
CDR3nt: TGTGCCAGCAGTATGACAGGAGCTAATCAGCCCCAGCATTTT
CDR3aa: CASSMTGANQPQHF

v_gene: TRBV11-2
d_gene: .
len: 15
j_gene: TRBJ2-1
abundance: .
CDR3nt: TGTGCCAGCAGCCTAGACGGGGGTCCTTACAATGAGCAGTTCTTC
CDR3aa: CASSLDGGPYNEQFF

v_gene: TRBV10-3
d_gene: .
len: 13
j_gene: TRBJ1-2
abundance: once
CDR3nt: TGTGCCATCAGTGGTCTGGGGGGTTCCGGCTACACCTTC
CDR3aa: CAISGLGGSGYTF

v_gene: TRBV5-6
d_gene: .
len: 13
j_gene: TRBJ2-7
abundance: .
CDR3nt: TGTGCCAGCAGCTTGCGGGAGTCCTACGAGCAGTACTTC
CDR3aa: CASSLRESYEQYF

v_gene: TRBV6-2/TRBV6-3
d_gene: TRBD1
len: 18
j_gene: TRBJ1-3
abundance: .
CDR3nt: TGTGCCAGCAGCCCCCGACCGAAAGGACAGGGGACTGGAAACACCATATATTTT
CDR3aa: CASSPRPKGQGTGNTIYF

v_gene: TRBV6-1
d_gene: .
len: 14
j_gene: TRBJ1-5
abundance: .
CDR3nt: TGTGCCAGCAGTGAAGTTGGGGTGGGTCAGCCCCAGCATTTT
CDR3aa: CASSEVGVGQPQHF

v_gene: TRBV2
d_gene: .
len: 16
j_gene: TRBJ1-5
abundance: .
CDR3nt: TGTGCCAGCAGGAGGGTAAAGGGAGGGTCTTATCAGCCCCAGCATTTT
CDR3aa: CASRRVKGGSYQPQHF

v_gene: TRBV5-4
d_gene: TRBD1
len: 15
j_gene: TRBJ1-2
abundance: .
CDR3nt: TGTGCCAGCAGTCCAGGGGGAGGTCGGCTCGATGGCTACACCTTC
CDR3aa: CASSPGGGRLDGYTF

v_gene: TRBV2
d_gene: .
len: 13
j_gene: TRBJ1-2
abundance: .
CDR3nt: TGCGCCAGCAGTGAAGTTGCGGGGATTGGCTACACCTTC
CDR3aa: CASSEVAGIGYTF

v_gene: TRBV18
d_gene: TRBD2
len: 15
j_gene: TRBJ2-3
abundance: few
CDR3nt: TGTGCCAGCTCACCTAGCGGGAGTGTCACAGATACGCAGTATTTT
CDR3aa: CASSPSGSVTDTQYF

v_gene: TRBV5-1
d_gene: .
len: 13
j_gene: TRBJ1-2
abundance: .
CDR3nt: TGCGCCAGCAGCACCGGGTCCCGCGGGGGCTACACCTTC
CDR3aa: CASSTGSRGGYTF

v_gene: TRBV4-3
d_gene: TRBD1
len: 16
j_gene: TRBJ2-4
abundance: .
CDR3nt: TGCGCCAGCAGCCAAGATCTCCGGGACAGGGGTGACATTCAGTACTTC
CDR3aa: CASSQDLRDRGDIQYF

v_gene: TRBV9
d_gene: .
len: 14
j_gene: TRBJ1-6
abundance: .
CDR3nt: TGTGCCAGCAGCGTTCAAATGGCGAATTCACCCCTCCACTTT
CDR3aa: CASSVQMANSPLHF

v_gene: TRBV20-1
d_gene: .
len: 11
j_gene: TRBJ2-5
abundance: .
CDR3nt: TGCAGTGCTCCAAGGGAGGAGACCCAGTACTTC
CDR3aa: CSAPREETQYF

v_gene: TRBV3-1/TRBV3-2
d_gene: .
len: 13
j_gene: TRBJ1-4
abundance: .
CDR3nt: TGTGCCAGCAGCCAACTTAAAAATGAAAAACTGTTTTTT
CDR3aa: CASSQLKNEKLFF

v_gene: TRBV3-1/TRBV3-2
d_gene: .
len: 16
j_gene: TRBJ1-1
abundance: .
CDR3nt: TGTGCCAGCAGCCCCGGGGGGCGAAAGGAGAACACTGAAGCTTTCTTT
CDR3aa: CASSPGGRKENTEAFF

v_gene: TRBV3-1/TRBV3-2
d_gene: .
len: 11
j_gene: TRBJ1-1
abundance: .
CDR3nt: TGTGCCAGTCAGGGGTACACTGAAGCTTTCTTT
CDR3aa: CASQGYTEAFF

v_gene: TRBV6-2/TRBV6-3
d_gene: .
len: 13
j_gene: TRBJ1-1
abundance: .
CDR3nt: TGTGCCAGCAGTCCCCGGACTCACACTGAAGCTTTCTTT
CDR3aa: CASSPRTHTEAFF

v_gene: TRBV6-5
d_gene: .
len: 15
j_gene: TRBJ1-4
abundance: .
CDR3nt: TGTGCCAGCACTTTATCAGGGTCCACTAATGAAAAACTGTTTTTT
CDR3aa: CASTLSGSTNEKLFF

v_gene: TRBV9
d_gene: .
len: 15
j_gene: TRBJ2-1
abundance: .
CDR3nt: TGTGCCAGCAGCGTAGCGGCTTCGTCCTACAATGAGCAGTTCTTC
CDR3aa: CASSVAASSYNEQFF

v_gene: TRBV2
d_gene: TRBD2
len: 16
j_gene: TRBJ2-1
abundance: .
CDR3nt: TGTGCCAGCAGTCCCGCTAGCGGGCTCGCCTACAATGAGCAGTTCTTC
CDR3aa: CASSPASGLAYNEQFF

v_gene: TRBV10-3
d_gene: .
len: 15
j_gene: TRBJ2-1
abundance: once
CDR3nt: TGTGCCATCAGTGAGGCCGCCAGCAGACACAATGAGCAGTTCTTC
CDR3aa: CAISEAASRHNEQFF

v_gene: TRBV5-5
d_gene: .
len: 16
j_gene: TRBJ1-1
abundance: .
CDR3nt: TGTGCCAGCAGCTTGTTGATGAGGACGTCGGGCACTGAAGCTTTCTTT
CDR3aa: CASSLLMRTSGTEAFF

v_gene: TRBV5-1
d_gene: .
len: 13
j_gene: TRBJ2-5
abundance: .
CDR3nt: TGCGCCAGCACCAGGGGATCGCAAGAGACCCAGTACTTC
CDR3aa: CASTRGSQETQYF

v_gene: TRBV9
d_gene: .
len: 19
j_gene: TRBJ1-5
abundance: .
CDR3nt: TGTGCCAGCAGCGGAATACTGCTTGTGGACAGCCCTAGCAATCAGCCCCAGCATTTT
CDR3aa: CASSGILLVDSPSNQPQHF

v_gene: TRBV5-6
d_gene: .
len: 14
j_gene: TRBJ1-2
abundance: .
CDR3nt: TGTGCCTCATCGTGGGGGAATAGTGACGGTGACTACACCTTC
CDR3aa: CASSWGNSDGDYTF

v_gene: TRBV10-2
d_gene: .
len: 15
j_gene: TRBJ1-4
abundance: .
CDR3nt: TGCGCCAGCAGTGAAAGGTTTCAGGGCGTTAGGAAACTGTTTTTT
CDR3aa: CASSERFQGVRKLFF

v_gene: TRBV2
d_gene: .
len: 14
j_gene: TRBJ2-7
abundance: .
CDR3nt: TGTGCCAGCAGTGAGTCGGACGGAGCCTACGAGCAGTACTTC
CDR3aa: CASSESDGAYEQYF

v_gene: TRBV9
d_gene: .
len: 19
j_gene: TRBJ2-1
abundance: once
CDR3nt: TGTGCCAGCAGCGTAGGATTGGTTAGGGGGGGAAGCTCCTACAATGAGCAGTTCTTC
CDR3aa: CASSVGLVRGGSSYNEQFF

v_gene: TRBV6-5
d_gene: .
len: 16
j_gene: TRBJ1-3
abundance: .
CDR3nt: TGTGCCAGCAGTTACTCTAGGGCAGCCTCTGGAAACACCATATATTTT
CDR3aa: CASSYSRAASGNTIYF

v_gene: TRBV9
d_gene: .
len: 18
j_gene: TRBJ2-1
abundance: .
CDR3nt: TGTGCCAGCAGCGCGGTCGGGTCCCTCCTGCGGGGTTACAATGAGCAGTTCTTC
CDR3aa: CASSAVGSLLRGYNEQFF

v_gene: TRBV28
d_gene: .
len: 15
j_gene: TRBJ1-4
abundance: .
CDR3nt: TGTGCCAGCAGTCCAGGGACCGGTGTAATGAAAAAACTGTTTTTT
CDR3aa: CASSPGTGVMKKLFF

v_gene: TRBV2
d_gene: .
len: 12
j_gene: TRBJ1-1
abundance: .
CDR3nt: TGTGCCAGCAGTGCCCAGGGCACTGAAGCTTTCTTT
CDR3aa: CASSAQGTEAFF

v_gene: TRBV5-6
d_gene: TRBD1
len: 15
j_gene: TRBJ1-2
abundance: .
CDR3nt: TGTGCCAGCAGCTTAGGACAGGGGATGGCGGATGGCTACACCTTC
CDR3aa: CASSLGQGMADGYTF

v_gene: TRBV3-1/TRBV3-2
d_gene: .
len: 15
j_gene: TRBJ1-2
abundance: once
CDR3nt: TGTGCCAGCAGCCCAGGGGACGGTATTCTGGGGGGCTACACCTTC
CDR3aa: CASSPGDGILGGYTF

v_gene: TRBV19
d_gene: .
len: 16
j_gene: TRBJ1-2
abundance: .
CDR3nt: TGTGCCAGTAGTGTCCTCTCACTTGACCCCAACTATGGCTACACCTTC
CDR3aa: CASSVLSLDPNYGYTF

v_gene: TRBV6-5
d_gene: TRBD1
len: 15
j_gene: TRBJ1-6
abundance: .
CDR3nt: TGTGCCAGCAGTTCCGAGAACAGGGGTATTTCACCCCTCCACTTT
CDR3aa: CASSSENRGISPLHF

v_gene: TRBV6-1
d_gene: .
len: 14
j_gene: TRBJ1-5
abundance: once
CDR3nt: TGTGCCAGCAGAGAAGGGGGAGACAATCAGCCCCAGCATTTT
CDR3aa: CASREGGDNQPQHF

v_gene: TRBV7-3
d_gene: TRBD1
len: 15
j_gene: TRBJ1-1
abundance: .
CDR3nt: TGTGCCAGCAGCCAAACCGGGACAGGGGGGACTGAAGCTTTCTTT
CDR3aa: CASSQTGTGGTEAFF